This TCR beta chain was profiled in a study of blood T cell repertoires in COVID-19. Turning to the study itself: Collection of acute and convalescent COVID-19 samples took place in the United States, Italy and Spain. PBMCs, B-cell-depleted T cells, or T cells provided the cDNA or gDNA that made up the material.

The CDR3 sequence is 15 residues long. The trim removed 0 bases at V and 4 bases at J, leaving 5 bases unmatched. Germline CDR1 reads LNHNV; CDR2 reads YYDKDF (reference sequence). This table comes from immunoSEQ multiplex PCR, and its TCRdb copy is limited to in-frame clones, with some not included. The profile shows some 74,000 clones, over 65% of them singletons. This chain connects TRBV15 to TRBJ2-5; 7 nucleotides align to TRBD1. This receptor was taken from a woman aged 80 or older with acute or convalescent COVID-19. The sequencing sample was made of peripheral blood. The CDR3 here is CATSRDLSGGETQYF. CDR3 in DNA: TGTGCCACCAGCAGAGATCTGTCAGGGGGAGAGACCCAGTACTTC.